These T cell receptor beta chains were read from a single sample in a study of blood T cells in healthy people across ages. In TCRdb, the 5' RACE reads were re-called with MiXCR into one record per CDR3 protein. In the table there are more than 1,400,000 distinct CDR3 sequences, roughly 40% of which are singletons. Sequenced input: blood. The receptors derive from a woman younger than 30 in good health. Both conserved end residues are part of each CDR3. Each record gives: clone size, V gene, D gene, J gene, CDR3 protein, CDR3 DNA. The D gene is left open where the match is weak. Clone size, where shown, is once, few, many, or a class for clones that have expanded.

.	TRBV27	.	TRBJ2-3	CASSSGLYDTDTQYF	TGTGCCAGCAGTTCGGGCCTATACGACACAGATACGCAGTATTTT
few	TRBV3-1	.	TRBJ2-4	CASSQDRAGWAKNIQYF	TGTGCCAGCAGCCAAGATCGGGCCGGATGGGCCAAAAACATTCAGTACTTC
.	TRBV7-2	.	TRBJ1-5	CASSFFANQPQHF	TGTGCCAGCAGCTTTTTTGCCAATCAGCCCCAGCATTTT
.	TRBV18	.	TRBJ1-5	CASSPRTEGNQPQHF	TGTGCCAGCTCACCGCGGACGGAGGGAAATCAGCCCCAGCATTTT
.	TRBV4-1	.	TRBJ2-1	CASSQGFTVEYNEQFF	TGCGCCAGCAGCCAAGGTTTCACGGTAGAGTACAATGAGCAGTTCTTC
few	TRBV3-1	TRBD1	TRBJ2-5	CASSQLTVGDRRRGETQYF	TGTGCCAGCAGCCAACTGACGGTAGGGGACAGAAGGAGAGGAGAGACCCAGTACTTC
.	TRBV7-2	.	TRBJ2-5	CASSLVSGLNEQYF	TGTGCCAGCAGCTTAGTGTCCGGATTGAATGAGCAGTACTTC
few	TRBV9	TRBD1	TRBJ1-1	CASSGDRVETEAFF	TGTGCCAGCAGCGGCGACAGGGTTGAGACTGAAGCTTTCTTT
few	TRBV4-1	.	TRBJ2-1	CASSPLSGEQFF	TGCGCCAGCAGCCCCCTAAGCGGTGAGCAGTTCTTC
few	TRBV20-1	.	TRBJ2-7	CSARGEDYEQYF	TGCAGTGCTAGGGGCGAGGATTACGAGCAGTACTTC
.	TRBV12-3/TRBV12-4	.	TRBJ1-6	CASSSGVGSPPHF	TGTGCCAGCAGTTCAGGGGTTGGTTCACCCCCCCACTTT
few	TRBV7-9	TRBD1	TRBJ1-4	CASSRIDRESEKLFF	TGTGCCAGCAGTCGTATAGACAGGGAGAGTGAAAAACTGTTTTTT
.	TRBV20-1	.	TRBJ2-2	CSATATDTGELFF	TGCAGTGCTACAGCGACGGACACCGGGGAGCTGTTTTTT
.	TRBV6-1	.	TRBJ2-5	CASKRLAQETQYF	TGTGCCAGCAAGAGGCTAGCCCAAGAGACCCAGTACTTC
.	TRBV10-3	.	TRBJ1-2	CAASIGGANYGYTF	TGTGCCGCCTCCATCGGGGGCGCTAACTATGGCTACACCTTC
.	TRBV28	.	TRBJ1-2	CANSFTVGYTF	TGTGCCAACAGTTTCACGGTGGGCTACACCTTC
.	TRBV6-1	TRBD1	TRBJ2-5	CASSGDSKETQYF	TGTGCCAGCAGTGGGGACAGCAAGGAGACCCAGTACTTC
.	TRBV3-1	.	TRBJ1-6	CASSQVSRVDSPLHF	TGTGCCAGCAGCCAAGTTTCCAGGGTTGATTCACCCCTCCACTTT
few	TRBV12-3/TRBV12-4	TRBD2	TRBJ2-5	CASSLPSGGAEETQYF	TGTGCCAGCAGTTTACCTAGCGGGGGGGCAGAGGAGACCCAGTACTTC
.	TRBV20-1	.	TRBJ2-3	CSARDKLLRDTRYF	TGCAGTGCTAGAGATAAACTCCTCAGGGATACGCGGTATTTT
.	TRBV6-5	.	TRBJ1-2	CASTTTSGAHYGYTF	TGTGCCAGCACCACAACTTCGGGTGCTCACTATGGCTACACCTTC
.	TRBV2	.	TRBJ1-2	CASSDRRGMETQYFGPGTRGYTF	.
.	TRBV20-1	.	TRBJ2-5	CSAQQGWEETQYF	TGCAGTGCCCAGCAGGGGTGGGAGGAGACCCAGTACTTC
.	TRBV5-1	.	TRBJ2-7	CASSPTGIHEQYF	TGCGCCAGCAGTCCGACAGGTATACACGAGCAGTACTTC
few	TRBV20-1	.	TRBJ2-5	CSARSQGGAETQYF	TGCAGTGCTAGGAGTCAGGGGGGAGCTGAGACCCAGTACTTC
few	TRBV11-2	.	TRBJ2-5	CASSLVSKETQYF	TGTGCCAGCAGCTTAGTCAGTAAAGAGACCCAGTACTTC
.	TRBV7-6	TRBD2	TRBJ2-2	CASSLRGSGTSGGTGELFF	TGTGCCAGCAGCTTAAGGGGGTCGGGGACTAGCGGTGGCACCGGGGAGCTGTTTTTT
few	TRBV6-5	TRBD2	TRBJ2-3	CASSLTSGSLTDTQYF	TGTGCCAGCAGTTTGACTAGCGGGAGTCTAACGGATACGCAGTATTTT
.	TRBV20-1	TRBD1	TRBJ1-6	CSASQGASYNSPLHF	TGCAGTGCTAGTCAGGGGGCGAGCTATAATTCACCCCTCCACTTT
.	TRBV10-1	.	TRBJ2-1	CASSESVSSYNEQFF	TGCGCCAGCAGTGAGTCCGTCAGTTCCTACAATGAGCAGTTCTTC
.	TRBV10-3	.	TRBJ2-1	CAISAELVTPYNEQFF	TGTGCCATCAGTGCTGAGCTAGTCACCCCCTACAATGAGCAGTTCTTC
.	TRBV6-2/TRBV6-3	TRBD2	TRBJ2-1	CASSYSTSGGYNEQFF	TGTGCCAGCAGTTACTCTACTAGCGGGGGGTACAATGAGCAGTTCTTC
.	TRBV7-9	TRBD1	TRBJ1-1	CASSLVTGGLATEAFF	TGTGCCAGCAGCTTAGTAACAGGGGGCCTGGCCACTGAAGCTTTCTTT
.	TRBV21-1	.	TRBJ2-1	CASRRKVGGNEQFF	TGTGCCAGCAGACGAAAGGTGGGGGGCAATGAGCAGTTCTTC
.	TRBV9	.	TRBJ1-6	CASSVMSPTDDSPLHF	TGTGCCAGCAGCGTAATGTCTCCTACTGACGATTCACCCCTCCACTTT
.	TRBV7-9	TRBD1	TRBJ1-5	CASSETGGFQPQHF	TGTGCCAGCTCCGAGACAGGGGGCTTTCAGCCCCAGCATTTT
.	TRBV5-1	TRBD2	TRBJ2-3	CASSLRCTGTSGFTDTQYF	TGCGCCAGCAGCTTGAGGTGTACGGGGACTAGCGGATTCACAGATACGCAGTATTTT
.	TRBV7-8	.	TRBJ1-4	CASSLGGAEKLFF	TGTGCCAGCAGCTTAGGGGGGGCTGAAAAACTGTTTTTT
once	TRBV3-1	.	TRBJ2-6	CASAAPTIQQGWINVLTF	TGTGCCAGCGCCGCCCCCACCATTCAGCAGGGCTGGATCAACGTCCTGACTTTC
few	TRBV3-1	.	TRBJ2-7	CASSQDPGWNREQYF	TGTGCCAGCAGCCAAGATCCGGGGTGGAACCGGGAGCAGTACTTC
.	TRBV29-1	.	TRBJ2-3	CSVEGVAELNTDTQYF	TGCAGCGTTGAAGGGGTTGCGGAGCTGAACACAGATACGCAGTATTTT
.	TRBV4-2	TRBD2	TRBJ2-7	CASSQEISGPCEQYF	TGTGCCAGCAGCCAAGAGATTAGCGGGCCCTGCGAGCAGTACTTC
.	TRBV20-1	.	TRBJ2-1	CSAWTDNEQFF	TGCAGTGCGTGGACCGACAATGAGCAGTTCTTC
few	TRBV20-1	.	TRBJ1-2	CSASDGQRPNYGYTF	TGCAGTGCTAGTGACGGACAGCGCCCGAACTATGGCTACACCTTC
.	TRBV20-1	.	TRBJ2-1	CSARPKPGLLGANEQFF	TGCAGTGCTAGACCAAAACCAGGGTTATTGGGTGCGAATGAGCAGTTCTTC
.	TRBV2	.	TRBJ2-3	CASTEENTDTQYF	TGTGCCAGCACGGAGGAGAACACAGATACGCAGTATTTT
few	TRBV6-5	.	TRBJ1-2	CASSQYSQGAGYTF	TGTGCCAGCAGTCAATATTCCCAGGGTGCGGGCTACACCTTC
.	TRBV4-1	.	TRBJ1-1	CASSLAGRISTEAFF	TGCGCCAGCAGCCTAGCCGGGAGGATAAGCACTGAAGCTTTCTTT
.	TRBV7-9	.	TRBJ1-1	CASSPRQAAFF	TGTGCCAGCAGCCCCAGACAAGCAGCTTTCTTT
few	TRBV28	TRBD1	TRBJ2-7	CASSGPTGGDSHEQYF	TGTGCCAGCAGTGGTCCGACAGGGGGGGATAGTCACGAGCAGTACTTC